This TCR beta chain was identified in a study of naive and memory T cell subsets. Broader study findings: A clonotype means one alpha or beta sequence, not an alpha/beta pair. In naive cells, over 85% of TCR sequences were seen only once.

Two oligonucleotides, mixed equimolar, formed the beta constant-region primer covering TRBC1 and TRBC2. In TCRdb, the UMI-ligation and nested PCR reads were re-called with MiXCR into one record per CDR3 protein. This sample has about 85,000 distinct CDR3 sequences; approximately 14% occur once, and the top ten carry approximately 0.93%. This CDR3 has 14 residues. With 0 bases removed from V and 11 bases from J, the gap between germline ends came to 16 bases. CD4 T cells were positively selected, then CD8 T cells from the CD4-negative fraction. Of note for this clonotype: Its antigen is unknown.

This clonotype originated in a human donor in good health. The sequencing sample was made of central memory CD4+ T cells from blood. The chain combines TRBV12-3 or TRBV12-4 with TRBJ1-1; D is possibly TRBD1 (5 bases). The CDR3 loop is CASSLAPGVRSAFF. CDR3 DNA sequence: TGTGCCAGCAGTTTAGCGCCGGGGGTCAGGTCGGCTTTCTTT.